This is a list of T cell receptor beta chains from one sample in a study of T cells after yellow fever vaccination. TCRdb itself ran the 5' RACE reads through MiXCR, one entry per CDR3 protein. Of a few hundred thousand distinct CDR3 sequences listed, 3.5% to 4.5% are singletons. The material sequenced was PBMCs, taken 5 days after the yellow fever booster vaccination. These TCRs come from a man between 18 and 29 years old who received the YFV17D yellow fever vaccine. Each CDR3 is given with its conserved first and last residue. The order of the fields is V gene, clone size, J gene, D gene, CDR3 DNA, CDR3 protein. D genes are given only for firm matches. Where a row states a size, it is once, few, many or the class of an expanded clone; other rows omit it.

>TRBV6-1|few|TRBJ2-7|TRBD2
TGTGCCAGCATGGCTAGCGGGGCAACCTACGAGCAGTACTTC
CASMASGATYEQYF
>TRBV5-1|NA|TRBJ1-3|NA
TGCGCCAGCAGCTTTGACTTTTCTGGAAACACCATATATTTT
CASSFDFSGNTIYF
>TRBV18|NA|TRBJ1-4|TRBD1
TGTGCCAGCTCACCGACAGGGGTAATTGAAAAACTGTTTTTT
CASSPTGVIEKLFF
>TRBV5-4|many|TRBJ2-1|NA
TGTGCCAGCAGCGGGGACAACCACAATGAGCAGTTCTTC
CASSGDNHNEQFF
>TRBV5-1|many|TRBJ2-2|TRBD2
TGCGCCAGCAGCCCATGGACTAGCGGGGGTAGGAACACCGGGGAGCTGTTTTTT
CASSPWTSGGRNTGELFF
>TRBV20-1|many|TRBJ2-1|NA
TGCAGTGAGGCCTACGACAAGGGGCAGTTCTTC
CSEAYDKGQFF
>TRBV28|many|TRBJ1-1|NA
TGTGCCAGCAGTTTAGTGAATTTCGACCACGCGAACACTGAAGCTTTCTTT
CASSLVNFDHANTEAFF
>TRBV7-3|few|TRBJ2-1|NA
TGTGCCAGCAGCCCCCTAAGGGACTACAATGAGCAGTTCTTC
CASSPLRDYNEQFF
>TRBV7-6|NA|TRBJ1-2|TRBD1
TGTGCCAGCAGCTCCTGGACAGGAGAAGGCTACACCTTC
CASSSWTGEGYTF
>TRBV12-3/TRBV12-4|NA|TRBJ1-2|NA
TGTGCCAGCACCCCGACGGGGCTCTGGGGCTACACCTTC
CASTPTGLWGYTF
>TRBV12-3/TRBV12-4|many|TRBJ2-3|NA
TGTGCCAGCAGTTTTGACAGGATGAGCACAGATACGCAGTATTTT
CASSFDRMSTDTQYF
>TRBV2|NA|TRBJ2-4|NA
TGTGCCAGCAGGCGGGGTCTAGCCAAAAACATTCAGTACTTC
CASRRGLAKNIQYF
>TRBV7-2|many|TRBJ2-1|NA
TGTGCCAGCAGCTTCAGTGTCCCCTACAATGAGCAGTTCTTC
CASSFSVPYNEQFF
>TRBV5-1|NA|TRBJ1-2|NA
TGCGCCAGCAGCTTGGGGGGAAGCGCTGACTATGGCTACACCTTC
CASSLGGSADYGYTF
>TRBV9|NA|TRBJ1-5|NA
TGTGCCAGCAGCGTAGCTGGAACCAGCAATCAGCCCCAGCATTTT
CASSVAGTSNQPQHF
>TRBV5-5|NA|TRBJ2-3|TRBD2
TGTGCCAGCAGCTTGGGGAGCGGGGGGGCGGCAGATACGCAGTATTTT
CASSLGSGGAADTQYF
>TRBV5-4|NA|TRBJ2-5|TRBD1
TGTGCCAGCAGCTTGGGGACAGGGGGAAGGAGAGAGACCCAGTACTTC
CASSLGTGGRRETQYF
>TRBV21-1|NA|TRBJ2-3|NA
TGTGCCAGCAGCGGCCAGCGGGGGGGCCGAGATACGCAGTATTTT
CASSGQRGGRDTQYF
>TRBV7-2|many|TRBJ2-1|NA
TGTGCCAGCAGCTTAGATACAGACCATGAGCAGTTCTTC
CASSLDTDHEQFF
>TRBV6-5|few|TRBJ1-1|NA
TGTGCCAGCAGTTACGTGGGGCTGAACACTGAAGCTTTCTTT
CASSYVGLNTEAFF
>TRBV20-1|few|TRBJ2-5|TRBD2
TGCAGTGCTAGAGATCCGGGGGGAGAGACCCAGTACTTC
CSARDPGGETQYF
>TRBV5-1|many|TRBJ2-3|TRBD2
TGCGCCAGCAGCTTGGAGGGACTAGCGGGAGATACGCAGTATTTT
CASSLEGLAGDTQYF
>TRBV30|many|TRBJ1-6|NA
TGTGCCTGGAGTAGGGGGAATAATTCACCCCTCCACTTT
CAWSRGNNSPLHF
>TRBV5-4|NA|TRBJ2-6|TRBD1
TGTGCCAGCAGCCCCGGACAGGCTGGGGCCAACGTCCTGACTTTC
CASSPGQAGANVLTF
>TRBV5-1|few|TRBJ1-6|NA
TGCGCCAGCAGCTTGGATAGCGCAGGTTCGAGGTCACCCCTCCACTTT
CASSLDSAGSRSPLHF
>TRBV6-6|NA|TRBJ1-1|NA
TGTGCCAGCAGCCCTGGACCCGGGTTGGTAGCTTTCTTT
CASSPGPGLVAFF
>TRBV12-3/TRBV12-4|NA|TRBJ1-2|TRBD1
TGTGCCAGCAGTGAAACAGGGGTTCTGGGTAGTGGCTACACCTTC
CASSETGVLGSGYTF
>TRBV10-3|few|TRBJ1-1|NA
TGTGCCATCAGTCAGGAGGGCGACACTGAAGCTTTCTTT
CAISQEGDTEAFF
>TRBV4-1|NA|TRBJ1-6|NA
TGCGCCAGCAGCCCCGGAAATTCACCCCTCCACTTT
CASSPGNSPLHF
>TRBV7-2|few|TRBJ1-2|NA
TGTGCCAGCAGCTTAGGGATTCATGAAAGGGGCTACACCTTC
CASSLGIHERGYTF
>TRBV5-1|NA|TRBJ2-1|TRBD1
TGCGCCAGCAGCCTAGCTCCGGGACAGCCTTCCTACAATGAGCAGTTCTTC
CASSLAPGQPSYNEQFF
>TRBV14|few|TRBJ2-5|NA
TGTGCCAGCAGCCAAGCCTTGGCGGGGGCAGAGACCCAGTACTTC
CASSQALAGAETQYF
>TRBV27|many|TRBJ2-1|TRBD2
TGTGCCAGCAGTTTACGGCGGGGGGATTCCTACAATGAGCAGTTCTTC
CASSLRRGDSYNEQFF
>TRBV20-1|NA|TRBJ2-1|NA
TGCAGTGCTTCAGGCGGGGCAGAATTGTCCTACAATGAGCAGTTCTTC
CSASGGAELSYNEQFF
>TRBV7-2|few|TRBJ1-1|TRBD1
TGTGCCAGCAGCTTACCCGACAGGGTCGGGAACACTGAAGCTTTCTTT
CASSLPDRVGNTEAFF
>TRBV20-1|many|TRBJ2-1|TRBD2
TGCAGTGCTAGAGATAGCGGGGGCCGATCGAATGAGCAGTTCTTC
CSARDSGGRSNEQFF
>TRBV18|few|TRBJ1-6|NA
TGTGCCAGCTCCCCTACAGAGCTGAGTTCACCCCTCCACTTT
CASSPTELSSPLHF
>TRBV7-9|NA|TRBJ1-2|NA
TGTGCCAGCAGCTCCCTGGACGGACGCTATGGCTACACCTTC
CASSSLDGRYGYTF
>TRBV6-6|NA|TRBJ1-3|NA
TGTGCCAGCGCCCAGGGTTCTGGAAACACCATATATTTT
CASAQGSGNTIYF
>TRBV7-9|NA|TRBJ2-5|TRBD2
TGTGCCAGCAGCTCCGGACTAGCGGGGGGAGAGACCCAGTACTTC
CASSSGLAGGETQYF
>TRBV5-1|few|TRBJ1-6|NA
TGCGCCAGCAGCCCCTGGGCCTATAATTCACCCCTCCACTTT
CASSPWAYNSPLHF
>TRBV2|NA|TRBJ2-3|NA
TGTGCCAGCAGTTCTGTAGCAGGCACAGATACGCAGTATTTT
CASSSVAGTDTQYF
>TRBV7-9|many|TRBJ1-4|NA
TGTGCCAGCGGAGGCGTTAATGAAAAACTGTTTTTT
CASGGVNEKLFF
>TRBV4-1|NA|TRBJ2-1|NA
TGCGCCAGCAGCCAAAAGTCAAGGGATCTGGGGAGCGAGCAGTTCTTC
CASSQKSRDLGSEQFF
>TRBV5-4|few|TRBJ1-2|NA
TGTGCCACCATCACCCTACCCGGGCCATCGGAGGGCTACACCTTC
CATITLPGPSEGYTF
>TRBV7-2|NA|TRBJ2-3|NA
TGTGCCAGCAGCCCAGAGGGACCACGTTTGTATTTT
CASSPEGPRLYF